This TCR beta chain emerged from a study of cytomegalovirus exposure and HLA in healthy donors listed by TCRdb under 2017. Turning to the overall study: A later analysis indicated that the 90 to 150 validation repertoires were generated on the platform also employed for the approximately 700 repertoires of the first cohort. A separate validation cohort of roughly 110 different subjects was used in addition to the roughly 640-subject first cohort. The study aimed to test whether signatures of past pathogen exposure could be identified by cataloging public T cell receptors. The study combined high-throughput TCR immunosequencing, statistical association of individual TCRs with disease status, and machine learning to predict cytomegalovirus infection status.

On the study overall, not on this receptor specifically: The study listed 150 to 200 TCR beta chains as associated with cytomegalovirus. A few of the identified cytomegalovirus-associated TCR beta chains were confirmed in vitro to be specific for cytomegalovirus antigens. Cytomegalovirus status was reported to be diagnosed by the classifier with high specificity and sensitivity in both the original and validation cohorts. A later analysis lacked HLA typing for the validation cohort, so it scored co-occurrence in that cohort across all 120 or so repertoires. Of the cluster scores, roughly 95% were above 0 in a later analysis, which found that TCRs clustered in the first cohort also tended to co-occur in the roughly 130 validation repertoires. Most TCR sequences were observed very rarely across donors, whereas some public TCRs were present in many individuals. The authors suggested that the approach could potentially be extended to other disease states and immunological phenotypes.

In regard to this clone: Its antigen is still unknown. No base qualities exist here, and no much larger clone lies one base off it.

The donors were included in the validation cohort of 120 subjects, a group kept apart from the roughly 670-subject first cohort. The library was obtained by the immunoSEQ multiplex PCR assay. On the authors' methods: A statistical classification framework was developed to diagnose cytomegalovirus status using the catalog of TCR beta chain sequences. The clones in this table, taken by TCRdb from immuneACCESS, are in-frame only. Not every clone is retained; where verified, under half of the shortfall comes from an unresolved V gene, and the cause of the rest is unknown. V, J and clone size are those of that table, while D and trimming were read from the DNA. The sample has 110,000 to 150,000 clones on record, 70% to 90% of them singletons. Over 5% of the sample is in the top ten clones. V and J are truncated by 4 bases and 3 bases respectively, leaving an intervening sequence of 14 bases. The germline V gene encodes CDR1 SGHNT and CDR2 YYREEE (reference sequence). Including cysteine and phenylalanine, the CDR3 has 14 amino acids. This entry keeps only the CDR3 DNA: 42 bases, framed from base 1.

Sequencing was carried out using PBMCs. The receptor's source is a woman aged 25-40 years in good health and CMV-seropositive. The chain couples TRBV5-4 to TRBJ2-7; the D gene remains uncertain. The DNA sequence is given as TGTGCCAGCAGCCTAGAGCTATTAAACTACGAGCAGTACTTC. Its translation is CASSLELLNYEQYF. When the CDR3 is completed using the reference TRBV5-4 and TRBJ2-7 genes on either side, the full variable domain is ETGVTQSPTHLIKTRGQQVTLRCSSQSGHNTVSWYQQALGQGPQFIFQYYREEENGRGNFPPRFSGLQFPNYSSELNVNALELDDSALYLCASSLELLNYEQYFGPGTRLTVT.